A single count supports the clone carrying this T cell receptor (beta chain). These data come from a study of human T cells and chemical hapten exposure. For the study at large: Predominantly women, the patients had alopecia areata, totalis or universalis. Variation in per-sample TCR yields came mainly from small pooled library volume differences.

Indicated treatment: therapeutic diphenylcyclopropenone sensitization with weekly scalp DPC. Venepuncture was done earlier than the placement of each patch test. Individual cDNA molecules in this library carried unique molecular identifiers. TCRdb passed the reads through MiXCR, listing each CDR3 protein once. The repertoire holds about 4,400 distinct CDR3 sequences, with roughly 50% as singletons. The CDR3 loop spans 11 amino acids. Germline values: CDR1 LGHDT, CDR2 YNNKEL (reference sequence). With 3 bases removed from V and 0 bases from J, the gap between germline ends came to 0 bases. The material sequenced was whole blood, taken before DPC sensitization or 2, 6, or about 24 weeks after (not recorded which). This sequence was found in an adult with alopecia areata. Some clones in this sample may be carry-over from other donors' samples. This table probably holds off-target reads from a library built for another chain. J is TRBJ2-7 and V is TRBV3-1, with D unclear. CDR3 DNA sequence: TGTGCCAGCAGCCACTCCTACGAGCAGTACTTC. It codes for CASSHSYEQYF.